This T cell receptor beta chain stems from a study of Ad26.COV2.S vaccination and SARS-CoV-2 variants. General study results and limits: Placebo and vaccine recipients had non-spike TCR breadth that was similar. Placebo recipients showed lower spike-specific TCR breadth than vaccinees. It is possible that the TCR breadth and depth analyses underestimated the total T cell responses.

Germline values: CDR1 MNHEY, CDR2 SMNVEV (reference sequence). The V and J ends lost 6 bases and 7 bases respectively, with 16 bases between them. This CDR3 is built from 13 residues. A few counts support this clone. What it recognizes is unknown. Sequencing was performed with immunoSEQ multiplex PCR; in TCRdb, only in-frame clones are kept and a portion is missing. The sample lists some 180,000 clones, around 85% seen once, with more than 4.5% in the top ten. This specimen consisted of peripheral blood, obtained after recovery from COVID-19. This chain links TRBV27 with TRBJ2-7, with D tentatively TRBD1 (6 bases). This TCR came from a human donor who had recovered from COVID-19. CDR3 loop: CASRMDSIGEQYF. Here the CDR3 DNA reads TGTGCCAGCAGGATGGACAGTATTGGTGAGCAGTACTTC.